These 13 T cell receptor beta chains share one sample of origin, sequenced in a study of response to subunit inactivated influenza vaccine. MiXCR was run by TCRdb on the RT-PCR reads, yielding one entry per CDR3 protein. This table holds about 480,000 distinct CDR3 sequences, approximately 13% found once. The sequenced sample was PBMCs from blood, obtained roughly 45 days after vaccination. The receptors here all came from a man in his fifties who received an inactivated influenza vaccine.

The rearrangement joins TRBV12-3 or TRBV12-4 to TRBJ1-1; D gene ambiguous. V lost 5 bases to trimming and J lost 1 base, with 8 bases between them. The CDR3 loop spans 13 amino acids. The DNA of the CDR3 is TGTGCCAGCAGTCTCACAACGAACACTGAAGCTTTCTTT. Its protein product is CASSLTTNTEAFF.

CDR3 protein: CASSQVRDRVSPQHF. DNA for the CDR3: TGTGCCAGCAGCCAAGTTCGCGACAGGGTTTCCCCCCAGCATTTT. The chain employs TRBV3-1 and TRBJ1-5; 7 nucleotides line up with TRBD1. This CDR3 contains 15 residues. Germline values: CDR1 LGHDT, CDR2 YNNKEL (reference sequence). J was trimmed by 10 bases and V by 1 base; bases with no gene match: 10.

This clonotype came up many times. The chain joins TRBV5-5 to TRBJ2-7, with D uncertain. The germline CDR1 and CDR2 sequences are SGHKS and YYEKEE (reference sequence). V shed 5 bases and J shed 0 bases, with 12 bases lying between them. There are 14 residues in the CDR3. The CDR3 region has the DNA TGTGCCAGCAGAGATGCCAGATCCTCCTACGAGCAGTACTTC. This codes for CASRDARSSYEQYF.

This chain joins TRBV12-3 or TRBV12-4 and TRBJ1-1; D is perhaps TRBD1 (6 bases). Trimming took 6 bases from V and 4 from J, leaving 15 bases between them. CDR3 length: 14 amino acids. CDR3 coding DNA: TGTGCCAGCAGCTCCCAGGGGACCGGCACTGAAGCTTTCTTT. This codes for CASSSQGTGTEAFF.

This clonotype has ten or more counts. The genes are TRBV20-1 and TRBJ2-7; no clear D. CDR1 and CDR2 (germline): DFQATT, SNEGSKA (reference sequence). The CDR3 has 10 residues. V lost 6 bases to trimming and J lost 4 bases, with 7 bases between them. The CDR3 bases are TGCAGTGCCCAAAATTACGAGCAGTACTTC. This gives the protein CSAQNYEQYF.

The J gene is TRBJ2-7, the V gene TRBV20-1; 11 bases map to TRBD2. Looked up from germline, CDR1 is DFQATT and CDR2 is SNEGSKA (reference sequence). After removal of 6 bases from V and 5 bases from J, the junction contained 9 bases not matched to a gene. CDR3 length: 14 residues. CDR3: CSARLAGGVDEQYF. CDR3 nucleotides: TGCAGTGCGCGGCTAGCGGGGGGAGTCGACGAGCAGTACTTC.

The CDR3: CASSLHGGEQFF. Written as DNA, the CDR3 is TGTGCCAGCAGCTTACATGGAGGTGAGCAGTTCTTC. The V and J genes are TRBV7-3 and TRBJ2-1; D is possibly TRBD2 (5 bases). Trimming left V 2 bases short and J 9 bases short, with 8 bases between. From germline, CDR1 is SGHTA and CDR2 FQGTGA. The CDR3 runs to 12 residues.

This clonotype was counted between two and nine times. V gene TRBV9 combines with J gene TRBJ2-7, with 9 positions matching TRBD1. Germline V gives CDR1 SGDLS, CDR2 YYNGEE. The length of the CDR3 is 15 residues. V was clipped by 3 bases and J by 5 bases; unmatched bases: 9. The CDR3 coding sequence is TGTGCCAGCAGCGGAACCGGGACAGGGAAACACGAGCAGTACTTC. This gives the protein CASSGTGTGKHEQYF. Based on the CDR3 plus reference TRBV9 and TRBJ2-7, the full variable domain is DSGVTQTPKHLITATGQRVTLRCSPRSGDLSVYWYQQSLDQGLQFLIQYYNGEERAKGNILERFSAQQFPDLHSELNLSSLELGDSALYFCASSGTGTGKHEQYFGPGTRLTVT.

There are many counts of this clonotype. The J gene is TRBJ2-7, the V gene TRBV12-3 or TRBV12-4; no clear D gene. V shed 5 bases and J shed 5 bases, with 10 bases lying between them. The CDR3 consists of 12 residues. CDR3 nucleotide sequence: TGTGCCAGCAGTCCTTATAATAACGAGCAGTACTTC. This translates into CASSPYNNEQYF.

The V and J genes are TRBV24-1 and TRBJ2-1, with D perhaps assigned TRBD1 or TRBD2 (5 bases each). The V gene lost 1 base and the J gene lost 9 bases, with 24 bases spanning the gap. CDR3 length: 18 amino acids. Germline V gives CDR1 KGHDR, CDR2 SFDVKD. As DNA, the CDR3 is TGTGCCACCAGTGATTTTCCAGGGATGACTACCCGGAGCAGTGAGCAGTTCTTC. Translated: CATSDFPGMTTRSSEQFF.

Concerning this clonotype: This may be a read error, as it is one base from a much larger clone. V usage is TRBV20-1 and J usage is TRBJ2-1, with TRBD1 matching over 11 bases. The J segment lost 3 bases and the V segment lost 8 bases, leaving 6 bases of the junction unmatched. The germline V gene has CDR1 DFQATT and CDR2 SNEGSKA (reference sequence). The CDR3 contains 14 residues. CDR3 in amino acids: CSPWGTGGYNEQFF. The CDR3 region has the DNA TGCAGTCCTTGGGGGACAGGGGGCTACAATGAGCAGTTCTTC.

This clonotype was counted at least ten times. The V and J genes are TRBV20-1 and TRBJ2-3; D uncertain. The V gene's germline CDR1 is DFQATT and CDR2 SNEGSKA (reference sequence). V was trimmed by 6 bases and J by 0 bases, leaving 10 bases between them. This CDR3 has 13 amino acids. The CDR3: CSAEVSSTDTQYF. In DNA, the CDR3 is TGCAGTGCCGAAGTCTCTAGCACAGATACGCAGTATTTT.

This clonotype was seen more than once but under ten times. The chain employs TRBV11-2 and TRBJ2-2; TRBD1 agrees at 8 bases. Germline values: CDR1 SGHAT, CDR2 FQNNGV. Unmatched junction bases numbered 6, after V lost 4 bases and J lost 8 bases. The CDR3 contains 14 residues. The CDR3 DNA sequence: TGTGCCAGCAGCTGGACAGGGTCGTCGGGGGAGCTGTTTTTT. Translating it yields CASSWTGSSGELFF.